The clone carrying this T cell receptor (beta chain) has just a few counts. Its target is not known. This entry comes from a study of intratumoral heterogeneity in liver cancer. Findings and limits, study-wide: A noted limitation was under-sampling of tumor-infiltrating lymphocytes.

With 0 bases removed from V and 0 bases from J, the gap between germline ends came to 5 bases. Germline V CDR1 and CDR2: MNHEY, SVGAGI. The CDR3 has 14 residues. Only in-frame clones appear in the TCRdb table, and some are missing; sequencing was by immunoSEQ multiplex PCR. The table shows over 5,500 clones, with around 68% occurring only once. No macroscopic necrosis or hemorrhage was seen in sampled areas. The chain employs TRBV6-5 and TRBJ1-1; D ambiguous. This TCR was sampled from a man between 65 and 80 years old with hepatocellular carcinoma. The sample was tumor-adjacent normal tissue, taken before any cancer treatment. In nucleotides, the CDR3 is TGTGCCAGCAGTTACTCAGGAATGAACACTGAAGCTTTCTTT. As protein: CASSYSGMNTEAFF.